The 18 T cell receptor beta chains below come from one sample, sequenced in a study of beta chain features in type 1 diabetes. Findings and limits, study-wide: Patients with Type 1 diabetes showed moderately but significantly shorter TCRB CDR3s in all four CD4+ subsets.

No antigen is known for these receptors. Expressed TCRB transcripts were sequenced because the isolated RNA had all been reverse transcribed beforehand. Repertoires were generated with immunoSEQ multiplex PCR, while TCRdb's copy carries only in-frame clones and drops some. The sample has roughly 160,000 clones; less than 10% are singletons. The sequencing sample was made of central memory CD4+ T cells from blood. All receptors come from a man in his late teens or twenties with type 1 diabetes.

This sequence joins TRBV29-1 and TRBJ2-1, with 12 nucleotides matching TRBD2. J lost 9 bases, V lost 7 bases, and 10 bases had no gene match. Germline V gene data show CDR1 as SQVTM and CDR2 as ANQGSEA. This CDR3 region has 14 residues. CDR3 sequence: CSAISSGRGGEQFF. Here the CDR3 DNA reads TGCAGCGCTATTTCTAGCGGGAGGGGGGGTGAGCAGTTCTTC.

This clone was seen a few times. The rearrangement joins TRBV7-9 to TRBJ2-2, with 14 positions matching TRBD2. Per the germline V gene, CDR1 is SEHNR and CDR2 is FQNEAQ (reference sequence). J gave up 2 bases and V 5 bases, and 7 bases lay outside the gene matches. This CDR3 is 18 amino acids long. The CDR3 reads CASSPAGTSGGNTGELFF. For the CDR3, the DNA is TGTGCCAGCAGCCCTGCCGGGACTAGCGGGGGAAACACCGGGGAGCTGTTTTTT.

The table lists this clone with many counts. The chain uses TRBV7-2 and TRBJ2-3; weak D call: TRBD2 (6 bases). This CDR3 contains 16 residues. V was cut by 3 bases and J by 4 bases, with 17 bases left in between. Germline values: CDR1 SGHTA, CDR2 FQGNSA. CDR3 in DNA: TGTGCCAGCAGCTTGCCCCCGGCGGGAACTGCAGATACGCAGTATTTT. Protein: CASSLPPAGTADTQYF.

This clone was observed a few times. The CDR3 nucleotides read TGTGCCAGCAGCCTAACTAGCTCCGATACGCAGTATTTT. This encodes CASSLTSSDTQYF. The chain links TRBV7-2 to TRBJ2-3; possibly TRBD2 for D (6 bases). The CDR3 is 13 amino acids. Trimming shortened V by 5 bases and J by 6 bases, and 12 bases separated the two germline ends. Germline V gene sequence: CDR1 SGHTA, CDR2 FQGNSA. The variable domain in full, completed from reference TRBV7-2 and TRBJ2-3, reads GAGVSQSPSNKVTEKGKDVELRCDPISGHTALYWYRQSLGQGLEFLIYFQGNSAPDKSGLPSDRFSAERTGGSVSTLTIQRTQQEDSAVYLCASSLTSSDTQYFGPGTRLTVL.

This clone was observed a few times. The V gene is TRBV19, the J gene TRBJ2-7; D not certain. Trimming removed 1 base from V and 6 bases from J, with 4 bases in between. This CDR3 comprises 11 residues. Germline CDR1 is LNHDA and CDR2 is SQIVND (reference sequence). CDR3 region: CASSIGLEQYF. The CDR3 nucleotides are TGTGCCAGTAGTATAGGACTCGAGCAGTACTTC.

The chain recombines TRBV2 with TRBJ2-7; 7 nucleotides line up with TRBD2. Per the germline V gene, CDR1 is SNHLY and CDR2 is FYNNEI. J was trimmed by 2 bases and V by 4 bases; bases with no gene match: 8. The CDR3 is 15 residues long. DNA for the CDR3: TGTGCCAGCAGTGCTGGAGGACTAGAAGCCTACGAGCAGTACTTC. This encodes CASSAGGLEAYEQYF.

This clone was recorded a few times. The CDR3 sequence is CASSLFTGSNQPQHF. The DNA of the CDR3 is TGTGCCAGCAGTTTATTTACAGGTAGCAATCAGCCCCAGCATTTT. The V and J genes are TRBV27 and TRBJ1-5, with a possible D match to TRBD1 (5 bases). The V end was cut by 1 base, the J end by 0 bases, with 7 bases between. Per the germline V gene, CDR1 is MNHEY and CDR2 is SMNVEV (reference sequence). This CDR3 spans 15 amino acids.

This clone was seen repeatedly, ten times or more. This chain connects TRBV6-5 to TRBJ1-1; D not resolved. CDR3 length: 11 residues. Looked up from germline, CDR1 is MNHEY and CDR2 is SVGAGI. V was trimmed by 6 bases and J by 6 bases, leaving 8 bases between them. CDR3 region: CASSHQAEAFF. The CDR3 DNA is TGTGCCAGCAGCCACCAGGCTGAAGCTTTCTTT.

The genes are TRBV6-6 and TRBJ2-1, with 11 bases matching TRBD2. CDR1 MNHNY and CDR2 SVGAGI come from the germline V gene (reference sequence). There are 15 residues in the CDR3. The ends lost 6 bases at V and 6 bases at J; junction bases unmatched: 7. The CDR3 DNA sequence: TGTGCCAGCAGGGCCGGGACTAGCGGTGGCAATGAGCAGTTCTTC. It specifies CASRAGTSGGNEQFF.

This sequence joins TRBV30 and TRBJ2-1, with TRBD2 matching over 11 bases. V trimming: 3 bases; J trimming: 4 bases; junction bases outside the gene matches: 2. Per the germline V gene, CDR1 is GTSNPN and CDR2 is SVGIG (reference sequence). The CDR3 is 14 amino acids. This CDR3 reads CAWRGTSGYNEQFF. As DNA, the CDR3 is TGTGCCTGGAGGGGGACTAGCGGATACAATGAGCAGTTCTTC. Combining the CDR3 with reference TRBV30 and TRBJ2-1 gives the whole variable domain SQTIHQWPATLVQPVGSPLSLECTVEGTSNPNLYWYRQAAGRGLQLLFYSVGIGQISSEVPQNLSASRPQDRQFILSSKKLLLSDSGFYLCAWRGTSGYNEQFFGPGTRLTVL.

The table lists this clone with a few counts. The V and J genes are TRBV9 and TRBJ2-2; possibly TRBD2 for D (7 bases). This CDR3 contains 15 residues. Trimming cost V 4 bases and J 9 bases, with 19 bases left between them. Per the germline V gene, CDR1 is SGDLS and CDR2 is YYNGEE. CDR3 nucleotide sequence: TGTGCCAGCAGCTCTCGGGCGGGGGCGCTCCGGGAGCTGTTTTTT. Translation gives CASSSRAGALRELFF.

The J gene is TRBJ1-2, the V gene TRBV5-6; possibly TRBD1 for D (6 bases). Germline V gene data show CDR1 as SGHDT and CDR2 as YYEEEE. The V end lost 6 bases, the J end lost 2 bases, and 11 bases lay between the germline ends. The CDR3 totals 13 residues. The CDR3 is CASNHQGNYGYTF. Written as DNA, the CDR3 is TGTGCCAGCAACCATCAGGGGAACTATGGCTACACCTTC.

The chain recombines TRBV6-1 with TRBJ2-5; 7 bases fit TRBD1. There are 15 residues in the CDR3. V was pared by 6 bases and J by 2 bases, with 9 bases of the junction left unmatched. Germline V gene lookup returns CDR1 MNHNS and CDR2 SASEGT. The CDR3 is CASSLTDRRQETQYF. As DNA, the CDR3 is TGTGCCAGCAGCCTCACGGACAGGCGACAAGAGACCCAGTACTTC.

This clone has a handful of counts. The V call is TRBV28, the J call TRBJ2-5; D possibly corresponds to TRBD2 (7 bases). This CDR3 contains 15 residues. Germline CDR1 is MDHEN and CDR2 is SYDVKM. V dropped 3 bases and J dropped 3 bases, with 14 bases sitting between them. The CDR3 spells CASSLWGGNEETQYF. DNA for the CDR3: TGTGCCAGCAGTTTGTGGGGGGGCAACGAAGAGACCCAGTACTTC.

This clone was counted only a few times. The chain carries TRBV10-3 and TRBJ2-1, with 8 nucleotides matching TRBD2. After removal of 3 bases from V and 9 bases from J, the junction contained 10 bases not matched to a gene. This CDR3 comprises 15 residues. CDR1 is ENHRY, CDR2 SYGVKD, per germline. The CDR3 reads CAISDHSGEVGEQFF. In DNA, the CDR3 is TGTGCCATCAGTGACCATAGCGGGGAAGTGGGTGAGCAGTTCTTC.

In this sample, this clone turned up a few times. The rearrangement links TRBV2 to TRBJ2-3; TRBD2 matches 10 bases. The CDR3 runs to 17 residues. V was clipped by 2 bases and J by 4 bases; unmatched bases: 9. Germline V gives CDR1 SNHLY, CDR2 FYNNEI. The CDR3 sequence: CASSERSLAGAADTQYF. The DNA for the CDR3 is TGTGCCAGCAGTGAACGTTCCCTAGCGGGAGCGGCAGATACGCAGTATTTT.

The chain links TRBV30 to TRBJ1-3; the D gene is possibly TRBD1 (5 bases). This CDR3 region has 13 residues. Germline CDR1 GTSNPN, CDR2 SVGIG (reference sequence). The V end lost 2 bases, the J end lost 4 bases, and 9 bases lay between the germline ends. CDR3 region: CAWSIGVGNTIYF. CDR3 DNA: TGTGCCTGGAGTATAGGGGTCGGAAACACCATATATTTT.

This clone appeared a few times. The V gene is TRBV7-9, the J gene TRBJ2-5; 9 nucleotides align to TRBD2. CDR1 is SEHNR, CDR2 FQNEAQ, per germline (reference sequence). The trim removed 3 bases at V and 3 bases at J, leaving 2 bases unmatched. The CDR3 runs to 14 residues. The CDR3 here is CASSLAGGEETQYF. CDR3 nucleotide sequence: TGTGCCAGCAGCTTGGCGGGGGGGGAAGAGACCCAGTACTTC.